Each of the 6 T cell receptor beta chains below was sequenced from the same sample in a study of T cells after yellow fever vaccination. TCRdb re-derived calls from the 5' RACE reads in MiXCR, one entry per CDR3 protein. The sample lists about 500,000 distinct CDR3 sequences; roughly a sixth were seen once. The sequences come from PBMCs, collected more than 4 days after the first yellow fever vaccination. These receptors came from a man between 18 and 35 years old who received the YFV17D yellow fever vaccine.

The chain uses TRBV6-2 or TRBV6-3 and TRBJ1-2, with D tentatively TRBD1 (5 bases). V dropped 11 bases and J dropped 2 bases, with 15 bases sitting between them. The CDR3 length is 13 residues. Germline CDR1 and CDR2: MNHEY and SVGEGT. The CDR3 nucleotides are TGTGCCGGAAGAGAAGGGGTGAACTATGGCTACACCTTC. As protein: CAGREGVNYGYTF.

CDR3 sequence reads: CSVVRASGALVGNEQFF. In DNA form, the CDR3 reads TGCAGCGTTGTTAGGGCTAGCGGCGCCCTGGTAGGCAATGAGCAGTTCTTC. The gene calls are TRBV29-1 and TRBJ2-1, with 7 bases fitting TRBD2. V dropped 4 bases and J dropped 6; count of bases not matched to a gene: 18. CDR3 size: 17 residues. The germline gives CDR1 SQVTM, CDR2 ANQGSEA.

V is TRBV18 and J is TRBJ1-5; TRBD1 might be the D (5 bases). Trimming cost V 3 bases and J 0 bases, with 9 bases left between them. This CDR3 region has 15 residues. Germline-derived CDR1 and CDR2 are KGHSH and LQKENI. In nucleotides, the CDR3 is TGTGCCAGCTCACCGGACACTAATAGCAATCAGCCCCAGCATTTT. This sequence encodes CASSPDTNSNQPQHF.

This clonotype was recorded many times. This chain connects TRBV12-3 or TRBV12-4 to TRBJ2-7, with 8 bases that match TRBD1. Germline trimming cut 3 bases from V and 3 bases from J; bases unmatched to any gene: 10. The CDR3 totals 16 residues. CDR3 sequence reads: CASSFTPGRGHYEQYF. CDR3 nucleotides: TGTGCCAGCAGTTTTACGCCGGGCAGGGGGCACTACGAGCAGTACTTC.

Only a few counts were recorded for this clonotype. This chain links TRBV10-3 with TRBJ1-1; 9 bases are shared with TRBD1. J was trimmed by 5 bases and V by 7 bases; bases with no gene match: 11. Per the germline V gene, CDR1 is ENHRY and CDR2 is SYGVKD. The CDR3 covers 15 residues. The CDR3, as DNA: TGTGCCATCACCGACAGAGACAGGGGGAATACTGAAGCTTTCTTT. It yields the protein CAITDRDRGNTEAFF.

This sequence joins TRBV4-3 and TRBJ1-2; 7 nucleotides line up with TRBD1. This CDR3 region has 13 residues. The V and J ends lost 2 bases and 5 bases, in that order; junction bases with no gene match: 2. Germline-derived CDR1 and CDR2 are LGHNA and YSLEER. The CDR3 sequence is CASSQRQGYGYTF. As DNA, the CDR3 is TGCGCCAGCAGCCAAAGACAGGGATATGGCTACACCTTC.